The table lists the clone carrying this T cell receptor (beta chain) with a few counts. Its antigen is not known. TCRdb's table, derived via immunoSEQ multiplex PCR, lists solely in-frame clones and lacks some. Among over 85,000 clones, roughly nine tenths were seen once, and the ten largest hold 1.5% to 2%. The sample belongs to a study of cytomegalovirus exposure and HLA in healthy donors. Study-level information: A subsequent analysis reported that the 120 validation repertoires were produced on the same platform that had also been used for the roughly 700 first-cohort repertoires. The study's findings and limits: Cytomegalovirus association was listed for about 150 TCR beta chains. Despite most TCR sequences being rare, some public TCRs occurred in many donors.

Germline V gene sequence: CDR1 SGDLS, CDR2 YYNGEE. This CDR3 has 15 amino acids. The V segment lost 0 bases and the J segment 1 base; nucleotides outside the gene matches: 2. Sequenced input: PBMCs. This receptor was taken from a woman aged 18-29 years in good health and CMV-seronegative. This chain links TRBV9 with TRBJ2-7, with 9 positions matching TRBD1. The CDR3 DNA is TGTGCCAGCAGCGTAGTGGGGACAGGGTCCTACGAGCAGTACTTC. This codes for CASSVVGTGSYEQYF.